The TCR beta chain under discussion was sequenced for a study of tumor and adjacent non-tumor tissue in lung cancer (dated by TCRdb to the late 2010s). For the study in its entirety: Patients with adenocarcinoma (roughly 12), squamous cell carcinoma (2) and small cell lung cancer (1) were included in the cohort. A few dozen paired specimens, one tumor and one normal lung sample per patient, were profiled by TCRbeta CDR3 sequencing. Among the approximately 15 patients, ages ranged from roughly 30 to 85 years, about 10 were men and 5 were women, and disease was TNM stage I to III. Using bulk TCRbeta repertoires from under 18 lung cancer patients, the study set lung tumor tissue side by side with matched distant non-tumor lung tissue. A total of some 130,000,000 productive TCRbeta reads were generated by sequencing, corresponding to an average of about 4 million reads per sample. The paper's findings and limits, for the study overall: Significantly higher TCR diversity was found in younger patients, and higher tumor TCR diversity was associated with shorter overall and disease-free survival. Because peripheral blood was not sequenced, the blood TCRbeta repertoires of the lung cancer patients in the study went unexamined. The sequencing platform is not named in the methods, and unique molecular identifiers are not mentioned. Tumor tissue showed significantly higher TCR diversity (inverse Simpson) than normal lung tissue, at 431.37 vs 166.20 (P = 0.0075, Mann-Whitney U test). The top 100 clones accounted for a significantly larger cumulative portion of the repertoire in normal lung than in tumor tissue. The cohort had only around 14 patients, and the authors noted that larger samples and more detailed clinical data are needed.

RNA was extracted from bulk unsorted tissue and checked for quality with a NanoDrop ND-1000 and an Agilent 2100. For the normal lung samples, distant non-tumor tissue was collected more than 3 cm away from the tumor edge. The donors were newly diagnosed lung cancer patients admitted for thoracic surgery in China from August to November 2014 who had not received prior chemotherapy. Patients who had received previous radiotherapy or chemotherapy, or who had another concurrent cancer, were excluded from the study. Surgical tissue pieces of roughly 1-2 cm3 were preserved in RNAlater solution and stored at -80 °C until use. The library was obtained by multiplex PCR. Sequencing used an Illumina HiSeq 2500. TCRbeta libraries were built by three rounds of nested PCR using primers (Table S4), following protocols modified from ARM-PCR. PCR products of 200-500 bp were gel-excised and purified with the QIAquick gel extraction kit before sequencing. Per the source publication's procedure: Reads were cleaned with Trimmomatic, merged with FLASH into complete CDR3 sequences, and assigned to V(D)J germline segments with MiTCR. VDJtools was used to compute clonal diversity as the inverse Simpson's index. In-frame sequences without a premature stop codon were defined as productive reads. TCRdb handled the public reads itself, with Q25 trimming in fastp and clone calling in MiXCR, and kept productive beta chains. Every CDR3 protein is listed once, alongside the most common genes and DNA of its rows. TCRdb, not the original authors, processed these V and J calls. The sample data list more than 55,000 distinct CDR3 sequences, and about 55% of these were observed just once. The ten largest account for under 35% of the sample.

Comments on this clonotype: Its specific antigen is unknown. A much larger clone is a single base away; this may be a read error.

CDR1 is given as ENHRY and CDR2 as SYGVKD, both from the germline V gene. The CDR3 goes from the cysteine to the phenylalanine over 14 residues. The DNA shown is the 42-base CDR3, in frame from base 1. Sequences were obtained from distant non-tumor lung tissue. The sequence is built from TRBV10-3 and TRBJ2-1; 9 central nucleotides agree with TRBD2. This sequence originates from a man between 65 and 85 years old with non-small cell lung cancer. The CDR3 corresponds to CAISGLADYIEQFF. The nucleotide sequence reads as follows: TGTGCCATCAGTGGACTAGCGGACTACATTGAGCAGTTCTTC.